The 8 T cell receptor beta chains below were found in one sample sequenced in a study of CD8 T cells in ankylosing spondylitis. TCRdb reprocessed the 5' RACE reads via MiXCR and lists one record per CDR3 protein. Of approximately 520,000 distinct CDR3 sequences in the sample, under 5.5% were seen once. Antigens for these TCRs are unknown. Study results and caveats: What appeared characteristic of ankylosing spondylitis blood was a TCR beta motif of about eight highly homologous variants.

Sequenced input: blood, either unsorted or a sorted T cell fraction (not recorded which). These receptors were obtained from a male donor with ankylosing spondylitis.

This clonotype was observed many times. The rearrangement joins TRBV27 to TRBJ2-2, with TRBD1 matching over 10 bases. After removal of 8 bases from V and 4 bases from J, the junction contained 4 bases not matched to a gene. The CDR3 contains 14 residues. Germline V gene data show CDR1 as MNHEY and CDR2 as SMNVEV (reference sequence). CDR3 region: CASGDRGPTGELFF. CDR3 in DNA: TGTGCCAGCGGTGACAGGGGGCCCACCGGGGAGCTGTTTTTT.

CDR3 nucleotide sequence: TGTGCCAGCAGTGGCACAGGGTTGAACACCGGGGAGCTGTTTTTT. Its protein is CASSGTGLNTGELFF. The chain links TRBV2 to TRBJ2-2; tentative D call: TRBD1 (6 bases). This CDR3 contains 15 residues. The germline V gene has CDR1 SNHLY and CDR2 FYNNEI. Trimming stripped 4 bases from V and 1 base from J, with 10 bases between.

This clonotype was counted at least ten times. The chain has TRBV5-1 and TRBJ2-7, with D maybe TRBD2 (6 bases). Per germline, CDR1 SGHRS and CDR2 YFSETQ. Trimming left V 5 bases short and J 3 bases short, with 12 bases between. The CDR3 is 13 amino acids. CDR3 amino acids: CASSGGNIYEQYF. CDR3 nucleotide sequence: TGCGCCAGCAGTGGCGGGAATATCTACGAGCAGTACTTC.

There are a few counts of this clonotype. The chain links TRBV30 to TRBJ1-6; D perhaps matches TRBD1 (5 bases). Per germline, CDR1 GTSNPN and CDR2 SVGIG (reference sequence). The CDR3 length is 13 residues. V lost 4 bases, J lost 7 bases, and 11 bases lay in between. The CDR3 reads CAWNWGTNSPLHF. CDR3 nucleotides: TGTGCCTGGAATTGGGGGACGAATTCACCCCTCCACTTT.

Ten or more counts support this clonotype. This chain uses TRBV24-1 with TRBJ2-3; 11 bases map to TRBD2. With V trimmed by 5 bases and J by 6 bases, 6 bases remained unmatched. This CDR3 spans 15 amino acids. Germline values: CDR1 KGHDR, CDR2 SFDVKD. CDR3 nucleotide sequence: TGTGCCACCAGTGGCCTACTAGCGGGGGTGGATACGCAGTATTTT. It codes for CATSGLLAGVDTQYF.

This clonotype was seen many times. The V and J genes are TRBV2 and TRBJ2-3, with D tentatively TRBD2 (5 bases). The CDR3 loop spans 12 amino acids. The germline gives CDR1 SNHLY, CDR2 FYNNEI. The germline V and J ends were trimmed by 8 bases and 5 bases, with 11 bases remaining between them. CDR3 sequence: CASVEGGDTQYF. The DNA for the CDR3 is TGTGCCAGCGTAGAAGGAGGAGATACGCAGTATTTT. Supplemented by reference TRBV2 and TRBJ2-3, the full variable domain reads EPEVTQTPSHQVTQMGQEVILRCVPISNHLYFYWYRQILGQKVEFLVSFYNNEISEKSEIFDDQFSVERPDGSNFTLKIRSTKLEDSAMYFCASVEGGDTQYFGPGTRLTVL.

This clonotype was counted at least ten times. The chain couples TRBV15 to TRBJ2-7; D could derive from TRBD1 or TRBD2 (5 bases each). V shed 3 bases and J shed 6 bases, with 18 bases lying between them. Germline assignment: CDR1 LNHNV and CDR2 YYDKDF (reference sequence). This CDR3 is built from 15 residues. CDR3 loop: CATSSGGQASSEQYF. The CDR3 region has the DNA TGTGCCACCAGCAGTGGGGGTCAGGCCTCGTCCGAGCAGTACTTC.

This clonotype came up many times. The chain combines TRBV25-1 with TRBJ2-1, with D possibly matching TRBD2 (5 bases). CDR3 size: 15 residues. The V gene lost 1 base and the J gene lost 4 bases, with 11 bases spanning the gap. Germline values: CDR1 MGHDK, CDR2 SYGVNS. The CDR3 sequence: CASSESIAPYNEQFF. The CDR3 DNA reads TGTGCCAGCAGTGAATCCATAGCGCCATACAATGAGCAGTTCTTC.